The entry below describes one TCR beta chain. Its matching antigen is unknown. The sample is drawn from a study of T cells in narcolepsy. Study-wide background: Enrolled donors included narcolepsy type 1 or type 2 patients and healthy controls. Study-wide points: Same-patient CSF and blood CD4+ T cell clonotypes included HCRT-specific and TRIB2-specific autoreactive ones.

V was cut by 5 bases and J by 4 bases, with 12 bases left in between. This CDR3 spans 14 amino acids. In germline, CDR1 is LNHNV, CDR2 YYDKDF (reference sequence). Clones were sequenced by immunoSEQ multiplex PCR, and TCRdb holds only the in-frame ones, with some missing. The table lists roughly 30,000 clones, 70% to 90% of them singletons. Sequenced sample: memory (CD45RA-) CD4+ T cells from blood. The chain links TRBV15 to TRBJ1-5; possibly TRBD1 for D (5 bases). The TCR was taken from a human donor in good health. CDR3 nucleotide sequence: TGTGCCACCAGCGGGAGTAGGACAAATCAGCCCCAGCATTTT. Protein sequence: CATSGSRTNQPQHF.